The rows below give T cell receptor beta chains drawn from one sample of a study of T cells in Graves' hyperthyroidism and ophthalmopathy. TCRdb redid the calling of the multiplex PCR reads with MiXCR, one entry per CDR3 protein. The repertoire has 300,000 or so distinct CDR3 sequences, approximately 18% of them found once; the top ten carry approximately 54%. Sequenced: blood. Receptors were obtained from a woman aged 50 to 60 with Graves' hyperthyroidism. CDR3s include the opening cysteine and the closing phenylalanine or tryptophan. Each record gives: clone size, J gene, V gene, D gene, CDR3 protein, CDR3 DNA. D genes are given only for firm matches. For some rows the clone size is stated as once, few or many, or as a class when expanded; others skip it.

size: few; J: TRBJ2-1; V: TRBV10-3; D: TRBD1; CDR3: CAISPGQGYNEQFF; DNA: TGTGCCATCAGTCCGGGACAGGGATACAATGAGCAGTTCTTC
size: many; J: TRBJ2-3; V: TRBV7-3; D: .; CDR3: CASSSDRDTQYF; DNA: TGTGCCAGCAGCTCGGACCGAGATACGCAGTATTTT
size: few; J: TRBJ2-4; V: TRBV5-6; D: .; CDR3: CASSLAGVDQNIQYF; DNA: TGTGCCAGCAGCTTGGCGGGGGTGGACCAAAACATTCAGTACTTC
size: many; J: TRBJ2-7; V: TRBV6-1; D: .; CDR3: CASSYVDLYEQYF; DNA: TGTGCCAGCAGTTACGTGGATCTCTACGAGCAGTACTTC
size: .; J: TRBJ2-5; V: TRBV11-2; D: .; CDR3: CASSFGFSQETQYF; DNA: TGTGCCAGCAGCTTCGGTTTCAGCCAAGAGACCCAGTACTTC
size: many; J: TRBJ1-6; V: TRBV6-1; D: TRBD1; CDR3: CATTGTGYDSPLHF; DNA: TGTGCCACAACCGGGACAGGGTATGATTCACCCCTCCACTTT
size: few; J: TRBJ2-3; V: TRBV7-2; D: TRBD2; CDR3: CASSLRLAGVSTDTQYF; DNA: TGTGCCAGCAGCCTTAGACTAGCGGGGGTTAGCACAGATACGCAGTATTTT
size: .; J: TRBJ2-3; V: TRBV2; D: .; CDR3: CASSHPGETGGTDTQYF; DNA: TGTGCCAGCAGTCATCCTGGGGAAACCGGTGGCACAGATACGCAGTATTTT
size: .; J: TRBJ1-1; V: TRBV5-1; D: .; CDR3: CASAPGPRENTEAFF; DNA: TGCGCCAGCGCACCGGGCCCCAGGGAGAACACTGAAGCTTTCTTT
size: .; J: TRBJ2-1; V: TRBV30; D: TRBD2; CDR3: CAWSVSGGVYNEQFF; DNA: TGTGCCTGGAGTGTATCGGGAGGGGTCTACAATGAGCAGTTCTTC
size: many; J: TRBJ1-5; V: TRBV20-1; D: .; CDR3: CSARDPGSNQPQHF; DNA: TGCAGTGCTAGAGACCCAGGGAGCAATCAGCCCCAGCATTTT
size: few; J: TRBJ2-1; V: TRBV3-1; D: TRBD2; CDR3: CASSQTGTSGTNEQFF; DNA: TGTGCCAGCAGCCAAACCGGGACTAGCGGGACCAATGAGCAGTTCTTC
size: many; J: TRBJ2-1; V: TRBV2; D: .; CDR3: CASSENEQFF; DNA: TGTGCCAGCAGTGAGAATGAGCAGTTCTTC
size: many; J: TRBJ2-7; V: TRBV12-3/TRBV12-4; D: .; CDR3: CASSFMYSEQYF; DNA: TGTGCCAGCAGTTTTATGTACTCCGAGCAGTACTTC
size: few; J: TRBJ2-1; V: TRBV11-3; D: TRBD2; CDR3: CASSSGTSGHGSEQFF; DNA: TGTGCCAGCAGCTCCGGGACTAGCGGTCACGGTAGTGAGCAGTTCTTC
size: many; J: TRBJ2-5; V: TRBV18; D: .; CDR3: CASSLSPSGTHKETQYF; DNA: TGTGCCAGCTCACTATCCCCCTCCGGGACCCACAAAGAGACCCAGTACTTC
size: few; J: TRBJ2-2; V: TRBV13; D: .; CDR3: CASNVNGWGASTGELFF; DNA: TGTGCCAGCAACGTTAACGGATGGGGGGCGAGCACCGGGGAGCTGTTTTTT
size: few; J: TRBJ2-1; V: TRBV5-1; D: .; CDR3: CASSSRGTSLGEQFF; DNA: TGCGCCAGCAGCTCTAGAGGGACCAGTTTAGGTGAGCAGTTCTTC
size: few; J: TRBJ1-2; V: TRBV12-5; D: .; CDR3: CASGLPGLVYGYTF; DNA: TGTGCTAGTGGTTTGCCGGGTCTGGTCTATGGCTACACCTTC
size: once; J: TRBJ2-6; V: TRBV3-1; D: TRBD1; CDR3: CASSQDVTGAGANALTF; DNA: TGTGCCAGCAGCCAAGATGTGACAGGGGCCGGGGCCAACGCCCTGACTTTC
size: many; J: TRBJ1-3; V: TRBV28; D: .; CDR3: CASSLTSIGNTIYF; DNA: TGTGCCAGCAGTTTGACAAGCATTGGAAACACCATATATTTT
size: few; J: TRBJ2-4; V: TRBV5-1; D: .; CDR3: CASSLGDFQLAKNIQYF; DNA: TGCGCCAGCAGCTTGGGGGACTTCCAGCTAGCCAAAAACATTCAGTACTTC
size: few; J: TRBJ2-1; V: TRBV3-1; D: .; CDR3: CASSRGRHNEQFF; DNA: TGTGCCAGCAGTCGGGGACGGCACAATGAGCAGTTCTTC
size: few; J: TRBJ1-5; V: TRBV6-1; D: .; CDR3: CASSEIFGGDQPQHF; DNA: TGTGCCAGCAGTGAAATATTTGGGGGGGATCAGCCCCAGCATTTT
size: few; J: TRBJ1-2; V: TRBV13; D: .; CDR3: CASSLEGRGQTYGYTF; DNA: TGTGCCAGCAGCTTAGAGGGCCGAGGACAGACCTATGGCTACACCTTC
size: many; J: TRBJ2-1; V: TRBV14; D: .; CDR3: CASSQPRGVLNEQFF; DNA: TGTGCCAGCAGCCAACCTCGCGGGGTTCTCAATGAGCAGTTCTTC
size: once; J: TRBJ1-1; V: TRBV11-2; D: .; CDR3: CASTQVRFMNTEAFF; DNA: TGTGCCAGCACCCAAGTAAGGTTTATGAACACTGAAGCTTTCTTT
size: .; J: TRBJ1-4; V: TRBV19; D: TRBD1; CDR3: CASSLRDREKLFF; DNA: TGTGCCAGTAGTCTCCGGGACAGGGAAAAACTGTTTTTT
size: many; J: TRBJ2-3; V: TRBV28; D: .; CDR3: CASSFGQSTDTQYF; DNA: TGTGCCAGCAGTTTCGGGCAGAGCACAGATACGCAGTATTTT
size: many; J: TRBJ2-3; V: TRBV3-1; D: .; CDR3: CASSQDPATDTQYF; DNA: TGTGCCAGCAGCCAAGATCCTGCCACAGATACGCAGTATTTT
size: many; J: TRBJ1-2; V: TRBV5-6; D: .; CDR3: CASSFARDGYTF; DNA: TGTGCCAGCAGCTTTGCCAGGGATGGCTACACCTTC
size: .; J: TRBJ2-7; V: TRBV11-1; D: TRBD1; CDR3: CASSAGQGAHEQYF; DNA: TGTGCCAGCAGCGCCGGACAGGGGGCCCACGAGCAGTACTTC
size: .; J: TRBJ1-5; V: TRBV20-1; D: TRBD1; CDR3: CSARLGGQETQPQHF; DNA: TGCAGTGCTAGACTGGGCGGACAGGAGACTCAGCCCCAGCATTTT
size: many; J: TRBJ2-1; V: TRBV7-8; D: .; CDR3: CASSLAGRPVSEQFF; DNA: TGTGCCAGCAGCTTAGCGGGACGCCCGGTGTCGGAGCAGTTCTTC
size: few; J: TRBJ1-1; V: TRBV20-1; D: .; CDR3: CSARMGTNTEAFF; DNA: TGCAGTGCTAGAATGGGCACCAATACTGAAGCTTTCTTT
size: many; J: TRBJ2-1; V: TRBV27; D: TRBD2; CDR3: CASSLTNRASGHNEQFF; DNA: TGTGCCAGCAGTTTAACGAACCGAGCTAGCGGCCACAATGAGCAGTTCTTC
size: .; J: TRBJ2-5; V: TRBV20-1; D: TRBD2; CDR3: CSARDWGGRETQYF; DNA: TGCAGTGCTAGAGATTGGGGAGGGCGCGAGACCCAGTACTTC
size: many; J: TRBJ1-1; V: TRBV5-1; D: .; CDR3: CASSLVGPTEAFF; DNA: TGCGCCAGCAGCTTGGTGGGACCGACTGAAGCTTTCTTT
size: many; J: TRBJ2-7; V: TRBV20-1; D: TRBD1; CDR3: CSARGDSWLNEQYF; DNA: TGCAGTGCTAGAGGGGACAGTTGGTTGAACGAGCAGTACTTC
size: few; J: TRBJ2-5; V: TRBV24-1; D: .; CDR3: CATSSARGETQYF; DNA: TGTGCCACCAGTTCAGCCCGGGGGGAGACCCAGTACTTC
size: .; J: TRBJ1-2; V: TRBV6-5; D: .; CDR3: CASSYLAGANYGYTF; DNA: TGTGCCAGCAGTTACTTGGCAGGGGCTAACTATGGCTACACCTTC
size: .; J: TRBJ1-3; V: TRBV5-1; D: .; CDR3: CASSFEEVPGNTIYF; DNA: TGCGCCAGCAGCTTCGAAGAAGTCCCTGGAAACACCATATATTTT
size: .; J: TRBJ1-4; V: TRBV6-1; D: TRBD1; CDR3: CASSPKGAANEKLFF; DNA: TGTGCCAGCAGCCCAAAGGGGGCAGCTAATGAAAAACTGTTTTTT
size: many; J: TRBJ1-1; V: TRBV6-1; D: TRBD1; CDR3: CASTKTGVNTEAFF; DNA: TGTGCCAGCACCAAGACAGGGGTGAACACTGAAGCTTTCTTT
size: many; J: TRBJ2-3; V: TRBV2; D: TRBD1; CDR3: CASSEAAGTGGTDTQYF; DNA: TGTGCCAGCAGTGAAGCGGCAGGGACAGGGGGCACAGATACGCAGTATTTT
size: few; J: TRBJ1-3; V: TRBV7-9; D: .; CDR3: CASSLAEGSGNTIYF; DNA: TGTGCCAGCAGCTTAGCGGAAGGCTCTGGAAACACCATATATTTT
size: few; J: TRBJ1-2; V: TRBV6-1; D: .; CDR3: CASSAPFGPDGYTF; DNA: TGTGCCAGCAGTGCCCCCTTTGGCCCGGATGGCTACACCTTC
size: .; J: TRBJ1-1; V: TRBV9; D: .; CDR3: CASSVAGDEAFF; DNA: TGTGCCAGCAGCGTAGCGGGGGATGAAGCTTTCTTT
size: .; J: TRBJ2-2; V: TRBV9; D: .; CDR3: CASSVGGLDTGELFF; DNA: TGTGCCAGCAGCGTAGGGGGGCTGGACACCGGGGAGCTGTTTTTT
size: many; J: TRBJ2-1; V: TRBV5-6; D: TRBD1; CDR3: CASSFGQGSNEQFF; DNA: TGTGCCAGCAGCTTTGGACAGGGGAGTAATGAGCAGTTCTTC
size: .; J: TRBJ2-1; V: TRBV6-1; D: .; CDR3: CASRPVGQTSYNEQFF; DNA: TGTGCCAGCAGGCCGGTAGGCCAAACATCCTACAATGAGCAGTTCTTC
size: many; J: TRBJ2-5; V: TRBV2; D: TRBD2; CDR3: CASSERLAGDWETQYF; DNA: TGTGCCAGCAGTGAAAGGCTAGCGGGAGACTGGGAGACCCAGTACTTC
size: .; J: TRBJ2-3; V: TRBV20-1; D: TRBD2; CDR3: CSASGLASDTDTQYF; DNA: TGCAGTGCTAGTGGACTAGCGAGCGATACAGATACGCAGTATTTT
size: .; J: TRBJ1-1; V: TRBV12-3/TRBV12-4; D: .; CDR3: CASSFFFSYGGNTEAFF; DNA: TGTGCCAGCAGTTTTTTTTTCAGCTACGGCGGGAACACTGAAGCTTTCTTT
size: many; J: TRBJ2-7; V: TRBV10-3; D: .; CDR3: CAISESTQAYEQYF; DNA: TGTGCCATCAGTGAGTCGACTCAGGCTTACGAGCAGTACTTC
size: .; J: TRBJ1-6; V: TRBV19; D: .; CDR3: CASTWSLASPLHF; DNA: TGTGCCAGTACCTGGTCTTTGGCGTCACCCCTCCACTTT
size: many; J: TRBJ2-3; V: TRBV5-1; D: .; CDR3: CASSLEIPPDTQYF; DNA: TGCGCCAGCAGCTTGGAAATCCCCCCCGATACGCAGTATTTT
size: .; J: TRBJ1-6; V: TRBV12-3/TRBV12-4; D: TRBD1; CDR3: CASSSGTVYSPLHF; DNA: TGTGCCAGCAGTTCCGGGACAGTTTATTCACCCCTCCACTTT
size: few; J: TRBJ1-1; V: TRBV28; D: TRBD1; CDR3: CASSSGTGDTEAFF; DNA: TGTGCCAGCAGCTCCGGGACAGGGGACACTGAAGCTTTCTTT